This TCR beta chain was captured in a study of control samples from healthy donors and cancer patients. CDR1 is SGHAT, CDR2 FQNNGV, per germline. CDR3 length: 14 residues. V shed 5 bases and J 2 bases; nucleotides not matched to a gene: 3. TCRdb keeps only in-frame clones here, not all; method: immunoSEQ multiplex PCR. The top ten clones hold approximately 0.58% of a sample with 95,000 to 150,000 clones, roughly 92% of them seen once. On this clone itself: This CDR3 is also generated by other DNA sequences in the sample.

The chain has TRBV11-2 and TRBJ1-2; TRBD1 matches at 9 bases. The sequence was obtained from a man aged 80 or over with head and neck cancer. The specimen sequenced was PBMCs. CDR3 in amino acids: CASSLDRGNYGYTF. In DNA form, the CDR3 reads TGTGCCAGCAGCCTCGACAGGGGGAACTATGGCTACACCTTC.